This is a list of T cell receptor beta chains from one sample in a study of T cells in Graves' hyperthyroidism and ophthalmopathy. TCRdb redid the calling of the multiplex PCR reads with MiXCR, one entry per CDR3 protein. The repertoire consists of about 640,000 distinct CDR3 sequences, with around 21% occurring once and the leading ten covering 34%. Sequencing input: blood. Source of these receptors: a man in his thirties or forties with Graves' ophthalmopathy. The conserved cysteine and the conserved F or W are not part of the CDR3 here.

>TRBJ2-3|TRBV12-3/TRBV12-4
ATRLGDTQY
>TRBJ2-5|TRBV6-1
ASSAPPGVAGQETQY
>TRBJ2-7|TRBV11-3
ASSLDRRGYYEQY
>TRBJ1-5|TRBV6-4
ASSRQGVGNQPQH
>TRBJ1-1|TRBV30
AWSRGSLNTEAF
>TRBJ1-1|TRBV9
ASSADGLTNTEAF
>TRBJ2-2|TRBV3-1
ASSQDGRFTGELF
>TRBJ2-3|TRBV10-3
ASTDLGHGSTDTQY
>TRBJ1-1|TRBV29-1
SVHDANTEAF
>TRBJ1-1|TRBV3-1
ASSPYTGDTEAF
>TRBJ2-2|TRBV10-3
AISPDRATGELF
>TRBJ2-5|TRBV7-3
ASSLTGLEVLETQY
>TRBJ1-1|TRBV5-1
ASSTGQAEAF
>TRBJ2-7|TRBV7-3
ASSLTPGQGYEQY
>TRBJ2-7|TRBV4-2
ASSQWPLGTTNSYEQY
>TRBJ2-7|TRBV3-1
ASSQDGDSYEQY
>TRBJ1-5|TRBV27
ASSLSFNQPQH
>TRBJ1-3|TRBV27
ASGTWEPVGGNTIY
>TRBJ2-5|TRBV13
ASSLNLLRQREAYQETQY
>TRBJ1-5|TRBV20-1
SARDLDSNQPQH
>TRBJ2-5|TRBV6-5
ASSYGVGGAQY
>TRBJ1-1|TRBV18
ASSPGTGPTEAF
>TRBJ2-7|TRBV7-2
ASSSAGTGIDEQY
>TRBJ1-3|TRBV6-1
ASSENPDRAGNTIY
>TRBJ2-7|TRBV19
ASKDTGQGTYEQY
>TRBJ2-3|TRBV20-1
SAPPAASGSRVGTDTQY
>TRBJ2-7|TRBV7-2
SSSLVRAGEQY
>TRBJ2-7|TRBV7-6
ASSPRTSAGEQY
>TRBJ2-1|TRBV12-5
ASGTIEDEQF
>TRBJ2-3|TRBV11-2
ASSLDPNGETGDTQY
>TRBJ2-3|TRBV7-2
ASSPSTGLAYDTQY
>TRBJ2-7|TRBV28
ASSSKQTGAYEQY
>TRBJ2-1|TRBV5-1
ASSLRTSGGRTGLGEQF
>TRBJ1-6|TRBV20-1
SASGRVNSPLH
>TRBJ1-2|TRBV28
ASSPERGLSYGYT
>TRBJ2-7|TRBV28
ASEAAATYEQY
>TRBJ2-1|TRBV10-3
AIREAAGNEQF
>TRBJ2-1|TRBV7-2
ASSLRTSGGGGQF
>TRBJ2-1|TRBV6-2/TRBV6-3
ASSYIGQGRHEQF
>TRBJ2-7|TRBV27
ASGLTGTGGDEQY
>TRBJ1-1|TRBV28
ASSLIGGNMNTEAF
>TRBJ2-1|TRBV19
ASSIASGYNEQF
>TRBJ2-7|TRBV20-1
SARDRSRGWAEQY
>TRBJ2-2|TRBV3-1
ASRPGLERLGELF
>TRBJ2-5|TRBV20-1
SARRDVTDETQY
>TRBJ1-5|TRBV6-1
AQHGEVSNQPQH
>TRBJ2-7|TRBV12-3/TRBV12-4
ASSLLVSEQY
>TRBJ1-1|TRBV9
ASSVDGRGATEAF
>TRBJ2-7|TRBV20-1
SARVKGQGTSSEQY
>TRBJ1-5|TRBV19
ASTLALDRRDQPQH
>TRBJ2-1|TRBV12-3/TRBV12-4
ASSFTSEIKDEQF
>TRBJ1-5|TRBV6-1
ASSRGSYSNQPQH
>TRBJ2-2|TRBV11-2
ASSLGNSGTGELF
>TRBJ1-5|TRBV28
ASSGWDRGQPQH
>TRBJ2-7|TRBV28
ASSALRLGQEIYEQY